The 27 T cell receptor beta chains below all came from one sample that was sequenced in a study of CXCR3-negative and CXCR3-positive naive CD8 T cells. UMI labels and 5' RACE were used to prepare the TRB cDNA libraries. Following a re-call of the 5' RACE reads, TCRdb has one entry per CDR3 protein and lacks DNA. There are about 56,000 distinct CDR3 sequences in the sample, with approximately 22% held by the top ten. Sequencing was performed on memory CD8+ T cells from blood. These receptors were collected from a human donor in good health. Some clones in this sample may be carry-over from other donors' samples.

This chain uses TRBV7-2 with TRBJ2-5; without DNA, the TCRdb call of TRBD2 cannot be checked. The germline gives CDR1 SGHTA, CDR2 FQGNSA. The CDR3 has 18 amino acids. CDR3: CASSSKGLGLLPTVSQYF.

The CDR3 sequence: CASSTAESNTEAFF. The genes are TRBV19 and TRBJ1-1. Germline CDR1 and CDR2: LNHDA and SQIVND (reference sequence). CDR3 length: 14 amino acids. Combining the CDR3 with reference TRBV19 and TRBJ1-1 gives the whole variable domain DGGITQSPKYLFRKEGQNVTLSCEQNLNHDAMYWYRQDPGQGLRLIYYSQIVNDFQKGDIAEGYSVSREKKESFPLTVTSAQKNPTAFYLCASSTAESNTEAFFGQGTRLTVV.

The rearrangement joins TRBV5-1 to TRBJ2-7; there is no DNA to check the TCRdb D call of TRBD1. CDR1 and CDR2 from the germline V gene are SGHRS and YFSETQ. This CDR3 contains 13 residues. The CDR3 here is CASSDLGGNEQYF.

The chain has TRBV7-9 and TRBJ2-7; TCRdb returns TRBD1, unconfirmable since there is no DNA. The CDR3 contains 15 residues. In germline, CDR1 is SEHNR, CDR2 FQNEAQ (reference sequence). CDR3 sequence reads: CASSTRDRRSYEQYF.

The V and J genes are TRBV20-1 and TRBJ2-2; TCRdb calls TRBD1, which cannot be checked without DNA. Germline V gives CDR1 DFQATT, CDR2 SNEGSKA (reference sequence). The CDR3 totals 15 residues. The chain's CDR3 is CSAEDTSGGTGELFF.

CDR3 protein: CASSLGTSGDLDTQYF. The chain combines TRBV7-2 with TRBJ2-3; the D call of TRBD2 rests on TCRdb alone, since no DNA is present to check it. CDR1 and CDR2 from the germline V gene are SGHTA and FQGNSA. The CDR3 has 16 residues.

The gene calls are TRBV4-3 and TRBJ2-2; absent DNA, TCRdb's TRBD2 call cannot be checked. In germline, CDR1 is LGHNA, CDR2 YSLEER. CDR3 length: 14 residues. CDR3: CASSRGSNTGELFF.

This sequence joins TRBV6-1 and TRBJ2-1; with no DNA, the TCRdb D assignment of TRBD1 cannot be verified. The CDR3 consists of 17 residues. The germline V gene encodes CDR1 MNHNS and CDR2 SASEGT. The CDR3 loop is CASSEAQGTGLHNEQFF.

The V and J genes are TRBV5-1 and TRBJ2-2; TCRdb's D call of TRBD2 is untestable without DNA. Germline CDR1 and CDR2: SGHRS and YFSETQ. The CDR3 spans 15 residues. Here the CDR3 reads CASSFNLAGTGGLFF.

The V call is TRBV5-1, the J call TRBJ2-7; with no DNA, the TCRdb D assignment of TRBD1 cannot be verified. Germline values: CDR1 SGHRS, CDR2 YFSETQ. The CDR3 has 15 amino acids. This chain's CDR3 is CASSYDRGSSYEQYF.

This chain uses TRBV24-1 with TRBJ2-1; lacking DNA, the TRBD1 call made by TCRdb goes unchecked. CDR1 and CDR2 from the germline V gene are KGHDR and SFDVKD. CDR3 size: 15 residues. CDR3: CATSDPAGPYNEQFF.

The CDR3 reads CASSSPKREYYEQYF. The chain links TRBV28 to TRBJ2-7; TCRdb reports TRBD1, a call that lacks DNA to check it against. The CDR3 runs to 15 residues. Germline assignment: CDR1 MDHEN and CDR2 SYDVKM.

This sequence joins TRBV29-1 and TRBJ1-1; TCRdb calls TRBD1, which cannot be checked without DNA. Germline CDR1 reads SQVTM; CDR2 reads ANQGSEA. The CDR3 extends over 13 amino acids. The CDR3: CSVVGGWNTEAFF.

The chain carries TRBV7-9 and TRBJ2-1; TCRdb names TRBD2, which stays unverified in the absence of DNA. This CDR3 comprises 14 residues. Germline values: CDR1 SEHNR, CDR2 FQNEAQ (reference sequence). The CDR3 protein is CASSLDGSYNEQFF.

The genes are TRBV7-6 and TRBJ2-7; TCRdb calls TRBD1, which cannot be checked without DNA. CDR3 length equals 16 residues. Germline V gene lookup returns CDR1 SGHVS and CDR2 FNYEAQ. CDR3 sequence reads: CASSWERDRRSYEQYF.

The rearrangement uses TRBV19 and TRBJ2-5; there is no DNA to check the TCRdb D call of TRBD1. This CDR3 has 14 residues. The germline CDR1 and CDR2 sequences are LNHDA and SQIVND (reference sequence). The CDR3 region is CASRDSQIQETQYF.

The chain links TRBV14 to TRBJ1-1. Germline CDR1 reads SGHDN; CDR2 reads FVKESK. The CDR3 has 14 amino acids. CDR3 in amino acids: CASSQDGRRTEAFF.

The CDR3 sequence: CASSFSYEQYF. The chain is built from TRBV27 and TRBJ2-7. The CDR3 is 11 amino acids. CDR1 is MNHEY, CDR2 SMNVEV, per germline (reference sequence).

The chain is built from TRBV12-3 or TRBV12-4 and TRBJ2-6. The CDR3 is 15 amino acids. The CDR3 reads CASSFPQVGANVLTF.

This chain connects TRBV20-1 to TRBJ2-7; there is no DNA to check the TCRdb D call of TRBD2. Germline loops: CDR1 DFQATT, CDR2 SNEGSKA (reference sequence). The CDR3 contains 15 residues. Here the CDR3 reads CSARDVGWASYEQYF.

CDR3 amino acids: CASSKGQGGGARDTQYF. V gene TRBV21-1 combines with J gene TRBJ2-3; TCRdb's D gene call, TRBD1, goes unchecked for lack of DNA. TRBV21-1 constitutes a pseudogene. The CDR3 spans 17 residues.

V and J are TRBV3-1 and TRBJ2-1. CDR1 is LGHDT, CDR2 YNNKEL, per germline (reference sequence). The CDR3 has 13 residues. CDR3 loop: CASSQDRSNEQFF.

The CDR3 sequence is CSADFLREGTDTQYF. The chain employs TRBV29-1 and TRBJ2-3; TCRdb's D call, TRBD2, is unchecked because there is no DNA. This CDR3 comprises 15 residues. The germline gives CDR1 SQVTM, CDR2 ANQGSEA.

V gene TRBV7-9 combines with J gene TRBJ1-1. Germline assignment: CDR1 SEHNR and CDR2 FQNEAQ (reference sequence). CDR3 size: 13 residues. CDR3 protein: CASSEGTNTEAFF.

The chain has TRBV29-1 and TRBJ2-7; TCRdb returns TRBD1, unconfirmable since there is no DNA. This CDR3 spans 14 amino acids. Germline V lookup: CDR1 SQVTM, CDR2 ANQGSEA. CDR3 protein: CSVEPGGAGYEQYF.

The CDR3 is CSARGVTGGDQETQYF. This chain connects TRBV20-1 to TRBJ2-5; TCRdb proposes TRBD1, but this gene call is untestable without DNA. There are 16 residues in the CDR3. CDR1 is DFQATT, CDR2 SNEGSKA, per germline (reference sequence).

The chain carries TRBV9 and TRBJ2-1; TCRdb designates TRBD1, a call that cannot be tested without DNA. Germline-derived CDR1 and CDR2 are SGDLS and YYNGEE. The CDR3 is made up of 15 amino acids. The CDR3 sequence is CASSVGSGGYNEQFF.